This T cell receptor (beta chain) was captured in a study of beta chain features in type 1 diabetes (dated by TCRdb to the late 2010s). Context from the whole study: Mean age, gender distribution, total cell number and subset yield did not differ between patients and healthy donors. A total of 85 million to 140 million sorted cells were examined across all samples, and the number of cells per subset was strongly correlated with RNA yield. In the study, recently diagnosed type 1 diabetes patients and matched healthy donors were compared on the TCRB repertoires of their sorted circulating CD4+ T cell subsets. Whereas all 30 or so donors provided naive and central memory subsets, regulatory and stem cell-like memory subsets were isolated from just 8 patients and roughly eight healthy donors. Results and caveats for the whole study, not just this receptor: The naive, central memory and regulatory TCRB repertoires appeared to resemble one another more closely among patients than among healthy donors. A moderate but significant shortening of TCRB CDR3 length was observed in type 1 diabetes patients in all four CD4+ subsets. Because cDNA rather than genomic DNA was sequenced, highly expressing activated cells could have been over-represented, although no difference in activation and CD3 levels was found between groups. PCR may preferentially amplify shorter templates, but because patient and control samples were amplified and corrected together, any resulting skew would affect both groups equally. At VDJ recombination sites, patients with type 1 diabetes made fewer insertions and deleted more nucleotides, a pattern implying thymic rearrangement abnormalities. Because small numbers of individuals were included in the HLA sub-analyses, any influence of HLA type on TCRB rearrangement was left unresolved.

Notes on this clone: Its antigen specificity is not known. No much larger clone exists at a distance of one base, and base qualities are not known.

The entire amount of isolated RNA was reverse transcribed using the High Capacity cDNA Reverse Transcription Kit, so the sequenced TCRB transcripts were expressed ones. Deep immunoSEQ sequencing was applied to naive, central memory and regulatory T cell samples, giving an average of roughly 3.5 million total reads per sample. After sorted cells were lysed in RLT buffer, RNA was extracted with DNase-treated RNeasy Micro or Mini kits, with the choice depending on cell number. Each cell subset was processed separately to prevent cross-contamination, with patient and healthy donor samples processed together. The immunoSEQ multiplex PCR was used to amplify TCRB sequences from cDNA, generating 87-bp fragments that spanned the CDR3 region. Sequencing of the amplicons was performed on the Illumina HiSeq platform. The authors processed their data as follows. Synthetic template baselines were used to correct PCR bias computationally, reads within Hamming distance 2 were collapsed, and singletons that could not be merged were discarded. Reads were aligned against IMGT to assign V, D and J genes, CDR3 length and insertions or deletions at six rearrangement sites. Within each subset, clonotype counts were normalized to sorted cell number, after which true diversity and Gini coefficients were computed with the tcR R package. The overlap coefficient, calculated on TCRB nucleotide sequences, was used to quantify repertoire sharing. The table was pulled from immuneACCESS by TCRdb, which kept in-frame rearrangements only. Such tables lose some clones; where checked, under half of the loss comes from unresolved V genes, and the rest has no known cause. The V and J calls and clone size are taken from that table; D and trimming were inferred from the DNA. This sample lists tens of thousands of clones; about 50% were detected once. The ten top clones hold 0.65% to 0.9% of the sample.

Including the terminal cysteine and phenylalanine, the CDR3 comprises 15 residues. Of the read, only the CDR3 DNA is kept; its 45 bases are in frame from base 1. The junction shows trimming of 2 bases on V and 0 bases on J, plus 9 bases between the germline ends. From a lookup of the germline V gene, CDR1 and CDR2 are LGHNA and YNFKEQ. From each donor, a single peripheral blood sample of about 100 mL on average was drawn into heparinised tubes. Naive, central memory, regulatory and stem cell-like memory CD4+ T cells were sorted on a BD FACSAria II using a panel including CD45RO, CCR7, CD25, CD127, CD95 and CD27. Purity was above 95% for every sorted population. PBMCs were isolated immediately by Lymphoprep density gradient centrifugation and stained directly without culture. Samples were stained and sorted in pairs, with one healthy donor and one patient per experiment, so that batch effects were minimized.

The sequence derives from a man aged 30 to 39 with type 1 diabetes. Sequenced material: central memory CD4+ T cells from blood. Recombination connected TRBV4-2 to TRBJ2-3; no D gene call is confident. The CDR3: CASSQSGASTDTQYF. The sequenced DNA: TGTGCCAGCAGCCAATCCGGTGCTAGCACAGATACGCAGTATTTT.